A selection of T cell receptor beta chains follows, all from one sample in a study of graft-versus-host responses after intestinal transplantation. TCRdb's copy holds only in-frame clones and misses some; the assay was immunoSEQ multiplex PCR. The data hold under 150,000 clones, with approximately 90% observed a single time. The antigens for these receptors are not known. The sample in question was unstimulated CD4+ T cells sorted from spleen or lymph node cells, obtained before intestinal transplant. These receptors were collected from a human donor who received an intestinal transplant. Both conserved end residues are part of each CDR3. Only some rows state a clone size, as once, few, many or a class for expanded clones.

J,V,size,CDR3
TRBJ1-1,TRBV2,-,CASNRAAIEAFF
TRBJ2-2,TRBV11-1,-,CASSLWGANTGELFF
TRBJ1-1,TRBV5-1,-,CASNKGFPANTEAFF
TRBJ2-3,TRBV7-7,-,CASSLSRGRADTQYF
TRBJ2-1,TRBV5-4,-,CASSPEGGYNEQFF
TRBJ2-3,TRBV11-1,once,CASSSRGSTDTQYF
TRBJ1-2,TRBV18,once,CASSPGLGVEGYTF
TRBJ2-5,TRBV5-1,-,CASTGEETQYF
TRBJ1-1,TRBV5-4,-,CASSSPNTEAFF
TRBJ1-2,TRBV5-1,-,CASSSLGAAENYGYTF
TRBJ1-1,TRBV9,-,CASSELPGGNTEAFF
TRBJ1-6,TRBV2,-,CASTRQQRSSYNSPLHF
TRBJ1-6,TRBV15,-,CATSGSLYNSPLHF
TRBJ1-1,TRBV12-5,once,CASGLPTGSMNTEAFF
TRBJ1-1,TRBV28,-,CASRGGWGWDGMNTEAFF
TRBJ2-4,TRBV11-2,once,CASTGQLENIQYF
TRBJ2-1,TRBV7-9,-,CASAHAGLARNEQFF
TRBJ1-3,TRBV18,-,CASSPRGRLSGNTIYF
TRBJ1-5,TRBV2,few,CASSGDRGAQHF
TRBJ2-2,TRBV19,-,CASSIVGLAGELFF
TRBJ1-6,TRBV25-1,-,CASSERDPAASPLHF
TRBJ1-1,TRBV2,-,CASSERGMGAFF
TRBJ2-1,TRBV10-2,-,CASSGLAGGPGEQFF